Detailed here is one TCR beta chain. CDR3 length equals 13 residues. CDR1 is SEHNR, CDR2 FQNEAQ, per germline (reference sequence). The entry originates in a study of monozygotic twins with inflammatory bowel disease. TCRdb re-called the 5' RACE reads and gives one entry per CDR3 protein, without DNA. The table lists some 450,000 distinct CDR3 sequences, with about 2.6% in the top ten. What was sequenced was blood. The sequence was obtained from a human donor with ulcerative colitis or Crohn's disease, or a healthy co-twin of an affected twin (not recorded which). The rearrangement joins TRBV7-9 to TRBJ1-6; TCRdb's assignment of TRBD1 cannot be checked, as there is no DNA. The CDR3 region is CASKGASNSPLHF.